This T cell receptor (beta chain) was profiled in a study of cytomegalovirus exposure and HLA in healthy donors (dated by TCRdb to 2017 to 2019). Context from the whole study: An earlier analysis of approximately 600 of the donors reported 276 Gb of sequence data and some 120 million unique TCR beta sequences from about 179 million T cells. An early release covering about 600 HLA-typed donors comprised about 300 gigabases of sequencing data and some 79 million unique TCR sequences. Of the 300 to 500 genotyped donors, over 80% were placed in the genetic ancestry cluster associated with self-reported Caucasian donors. The study aimed to test whether cataloging public T cell receptors could reveal signatures of past pathogen exposure. Using immunosequencing, the study profiled T cell repertoires from around 670 subjects and related those repertoires to cytomegalovirus serostatus. In addition to the first cohort of several hundred subjects, a separate validation cohort of under 150 different subjects was used. To predict cytomegalovirus infection status, the study combined high-throughput TCR immunosequencing, statistical association of individual TCRs with disease status, and machine learning. In a later analysis, previously published TCR beta repertoires from 670 or so donors were re-analyzed and high-resolution HLA genotyping was added so that TCR occurrence patterns could be studied. The later analysis used no new phenotypic data to find candidate immune exposures, relying instead on TCR beta sequences and their occurrence across donors. In an earlier analysis of 587 of the donors, high-throughput TCR beta sequencing was used to judge whether each TCR beta V gene segment behaved as functional or pseudogenic. Alongside the repertoire data, information on donor age, sex, ethnicity and CMV serostatus was compiled. In a later genetic analysis, genome-wide SNP genotypes for about 55% of the 666 donors were used, and that subset was treated as a discovery cohort. All discovery cohort repertoires had been generated on a single sequencing platform. HLA typing included class I and class II loci at four-digit resolution. Typing coverage varied by locus: roughly 620-640 donors for A, B, C, DRB1 and DQB1; 500 to 550 for DQA1; 600 to 610 for DPA1; under 490 for DPB1. Because of strong linkage in the cohort, roughly five DR-DQ haplotypes were treated as single units for association and clustering. Across 300 to 500 genotyped donors of the cohort, an average of about 240,000 unique TCR beta nucleotide sequences per donor were sequenced, and roughly 18% of those sequences were non-productive. Study-wide conclusions, independent of this receptor: A further reported finding was that TCR beta sequences accurately predicted the HLA-A and HLA-B alleles for most subjects in the first cohort. The 87-base-pair reads could not distinguish some IMGT-functional V segments, including TRBV6-2 and TRBV6-3, so those segments were excluded. Because HLA typing was missing for some donors at each locus, association tests included only the typed subset. According to a later analysis, TCR association rates differed among HLA loci, with DRB1 alleles showing the most associated TCRs and HLA-C alleles showing the fewest. While some public TCRs were present in many individuals, most TCR sequences turned up only very rarely across donors. Roughly 17 rarely observed V segments, including chromosome 9 orphons, were excluded from the earlier analysis of just under 600 of the donors because counts were too low. In vitro tests confirmed that a few of the cytomegalovirus-associated TCR beta chains recognize cytomegalovirus antigens. The authors suggested that the approach could potentially be generalized to other disease states and immunological phenotypes. Strong co-occurrence of HLA alleles, especially DR and DQ, made assigning TCR associations to individual alleles difficult. A later analysis reported that several top co-occurrence clusters appeared linked to parvovirus B19, influenza, CMV and Epstein-Barr virus. A later analysis found that HLA-associated TCR beta chains were more clonally expanded and had lower generation probabilities than equally common non-associated chains. In the study, roughly 160 TCR beta chains were listed as associated with cytomegalovirus. In a later genetic analysis, fewer N-insertions in productive TCRs were reported among donors in an Asian-associated ancestry cluster than the roughly 700-donor mean. This cohort had only TCR beta chains sequenced, and the lack of alpha or paired-chain data limited which features could be detected. Broadly in line with IMGT annotations, most TCR beta V segments showed up in productive rearrangements about 87% or about 30% of the time in an earlier analysis of some 590 of the donors. An association between a missense DCLRE1C variant and V-gene and J-gene trimming of TCR beta chains was found in a later genetic analysis and replicated in an independent cohort. A group of highly shared sequence variants was considered likely to be a technical artifact of the sequencing pipeline. Cytomegalovirus status was reported to be diagnosed by the classifier with high specificity and sensitivity in both the original and validation cohorts. For the cohort, immune exposure information was limited to CMV serostatus. A later analysis found that most CMV-associated TCR beta chains appeared HLA-restricted, with HLA associations seemingly driven largely by CMV exposure. Linkage disequilibrium might explain the correlated functional status among segregating V segments, but an unknown experimental factor could not be excluded. Specific HLA alleles were associated with 15,000 to 20,000 TCR beta sequences at a false discovery rate of 0.05 in a later analysis. The presence/absence analyses assumed that sequencing depth was roughly uniform across donors, and that assumption may not be true.

Library preparation employed the immunoSEQ multiplex PCR assay. For the multiplex PCR, a mixture combining 60 forward primers for TCR Vbeta segments and 13 reverse primers for TCR Jbeta segments was used. The CDR3 region of rearranged TCR beta genes was amplified from genomic DNA by a multiplex PCR assay. The amplified TCR beta libraries were sequenced on the Illumina HiSeq System as 87-base-pair reads. The paper's data handling went like this. In a later analysis, some 80 million unique TCR beta chains were counted across the 500 to 850 repertoires, and roughly 11 million of these chains were shared by at least two donors. Raw reads were error-corrected and collapsed into unique sequences by a nearest-neighbor algorithm in which closely related sequences were merged to remove PCR and sequencing errors. V, D and J gene segments were assigned by aligning CDR3 sequences to IMGT reference sequences. For a sequence to be retained, at least a six-nucleotide match to both a V gene segment and a J gene segment was required. Rearrangements were called productive when the CDR3 lacked stop codons and stayed in frame with V and J; all others were non-productive. Following IMGT convention, CDR3 was defined as the stretch from the second conserved V-encoded cysteine up to the conserved J-encoded phenylalanine. In an earlier analysis of around 570 of the donors, sequences lacking an unambiguous match to a single V gene segment were excluded. An earlier analysis of a few hundred of the donors classified V segments as functional when productive rearrangements were above 56.7% and as segregating when the standard deviation between donors was above 5%. A statistical classification framework was built to diagnose cytomegalovirus status from the catalog of TCR beta chain sequences. In a later analysis, TCR nucleotide sequences were compared against IMGT/GENE-DB human TR gene sequences so that V and J genes could be assigned. A later analysis assigned CDR3 sequences and most-parsimonious VDJ recombination scenarios with the TCRdist pipeline. In a later analysis, every TCR beta chain was defined by the combination of its CDR3 amino acid sequence and its V-gene family, and reads without a unique V-gene family were dropped. In a later analysis, 550 to 650 highly shared, low-generation-probability nucleotide sequences were removed to address suspected cross-contamination and a sequencing artifact. In a later analysis, a clonal expansion index for each public chain was calculated from normalized within-repertoire ranks of inferred template counts. Generation probabilities in a later analysis came from a VDJ recombination model fitted to out-of-frame rearrangements, and those results were checked against IGoR. In a later analysis, TCR-TCR, TCR-HLA and TCR-CMV co-occurrence was scored with hypergeometric tests, and a repertoire-size bias correction was applied to TCR pairs. In a later analysis, false discovery rates were estimated by permuting HLA or CMV assignments 20 times. In a later analysis, co-occurring TCRs were grouped with DBSCAN, and TCRdist sequence similarity was added when clustering was performed within HLA-allele-positive subsets. Repertoires with fewer than 30,000 or more than 120,000 public chains, plus five repertoires with anomalous nucleotide sharing, were excluded from co-occurrence clustering. As stored in TCRdb, this immuneACCESS dataset retains in-frame rearrangements with V and J assigned. A fraction of the clones does not appear; measured against another copy, unresolved V genes explain less than half of the discrepancy, and the remainder lacks a known reason. That table is the source of V, J and clone size, and D and trimming were worked out from the DNA. The sample table records around 170,000 clones; 65% to 85% of these occur just once. Over 3% of the sample lies in the top ten.

The cohort consisted of 600 to 700 healthy bone marrow donors. Cohort members were all nominally healthy when sampled, although unrecorded immune exposures were likely present. The donor was CMV seropositive and belonged to the group of about 290 seropositive cohort members. A peripheral blood sample was collected from each donor, and TCR beta sequencing was performed on peripheral blood mononuclear cells. The Qiagen DNeasy Blood Extraction Kit was used to extract genomic DNA from the blood cell samples. Its CDR3 holds 16 amino acids, cysteine through phenylalanine. CDR3 DNA is the only sequence kept; it has 48 bases, read in frame from the first base. CDR1 and CDR2 are read off the germline V gene (reference sequence) as SEHNR and FQNEAQ. Trimming accounts for 5 bases at V and 6 bases at J, while the number of junction bases matched to no gene is 12. To note about this clone: Which antigen it targets is not known. No base qualities exist here, and no much larger clone lies one base off it.

The sequenced sample was PBMCs. This TCR was sampled from a woman aged 45-59 years in good health and CMV-seropositive. The chain links TRBV7-9 with TRBJ1-1; 10 bases in the junction line up with TRBD1. The bases read TGTGCCAGCAGCCCTTCGACAGGGGGCGGGAAGGCTGAAGCTTTCTTT. Translated, it gives CASSPSTGGGKAEAFF. With the portions outside the CDR3 filled from the reference TRBV7-9 and TRBJ1-1 genes, the complete variable region becomes DTGVSQNPRHKITKRGQNVTFRCDPISEHNRLYWYRQTLGQGPEFLTYFQNEAQLEKSRLLSDRFSAERPKGSFSTLEIQRTEQGDSAMYLCASSPSTGGGKAEAFFGQGTRLTVV.